This T cell receptor beta chain was sequenced in a study of blood T cell repertoires in COVID-19. Germline-derived CDR1 and CDR2 are GTSNPN and SVGIG (reference sequence). The length of the CDR3 is 17 residues. The trim removed 2 bases at V and 0 bases at J, leaving 7 bases unmatched. Assay used: immunoSEQ multiplex PCR; TCRdb lists only in-frame clones, some missing. The sample has roughly 400,000 clones, about 89% seen once. The chain is built from TRBV30 and TRBJ2-2; TRBD1 aligns across 9 bases. The TCR was taken from a middle-aged woman who had been exposed to COVID-19. The sample comprised PBMCs or T cells enriched from blood (not recorded which). CDR3 region: CAWSPATGGTNTGELFF. CDR3 nucleotides: TGTGCCTGGAGTCCGGCCACAGGGGGCACGAACACCGGGGAGCTGTTTTTT.